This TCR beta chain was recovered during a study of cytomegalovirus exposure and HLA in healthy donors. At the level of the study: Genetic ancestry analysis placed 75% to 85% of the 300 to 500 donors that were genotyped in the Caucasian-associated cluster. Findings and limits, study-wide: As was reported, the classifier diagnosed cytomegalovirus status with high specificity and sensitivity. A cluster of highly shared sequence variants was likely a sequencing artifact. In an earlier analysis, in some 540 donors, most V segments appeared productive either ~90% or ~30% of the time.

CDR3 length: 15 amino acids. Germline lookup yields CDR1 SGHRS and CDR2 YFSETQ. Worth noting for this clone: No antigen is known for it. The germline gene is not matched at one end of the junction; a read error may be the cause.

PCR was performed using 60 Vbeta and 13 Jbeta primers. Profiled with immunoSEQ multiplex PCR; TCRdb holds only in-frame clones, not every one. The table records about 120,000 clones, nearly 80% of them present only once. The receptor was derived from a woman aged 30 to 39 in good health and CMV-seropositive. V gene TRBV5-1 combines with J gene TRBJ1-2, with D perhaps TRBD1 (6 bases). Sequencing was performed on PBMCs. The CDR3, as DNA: TGTGCCAGCAGCTTGGGGGGGGGCCCGAACTATGGCTACACCTTC. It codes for CASSLGGGPNYGYTF.